These 22 T cell receptor beta chains originate from one sample sequenced in a study of graft-versus-host responses after intestinal transplantation. Their specific antigens are unknown. Some clones are missing from TCRdb's copy, which holds only in-frame ones; the method was immunoSEQ multiplex PCR. The sample has over 75,000 clones; less than 90% are singletons. The sample was unstimulated CD4+ T cells sorted from spleen or lymph node cells, taken before intestinal transplant. The origin of the receptors is a human donor who received an intestinal transplant.

This sequence joins TRBV4-1 and TRBJ2-5; the match to TRBD1 covers 8 bases. There are 18 residues in the CDR3. CDR1 is MGHRA and CDR2 is YSYEKL in the germline V gene. V was pared by 2 bases and J by 3 bases, with 14 bases of the junction left unmatched. The CDR3 DNA follows: TGCGCCAGCAGCCAATCTCTGGACAGGGCCGACTTAAAAGAGACCCAGTACTTC. As protein: CASSQSLDRADLKETQYF.

The chain links TRBV6-1 to TRBJ2-5; D is unresolved. The CDR3 is made up of 11 amino acids. CDR1 and CDR2 (germline): MNHNS, SASEGT. Trimming stripped 7 bases from V and 5 bases from J, with 8 bases between. The CDR3 here is CASKIGETQYF. CDR3 bases: TGTGCCAGCAAAATTGGCGAGACCCAGTACTTC.

The chain recombines TRBV19 with TRBJ1-5; tentatively, D is TRBD1 (6 bases). The V end lost 7 bases, the J end lost 4 bases, and 11 bases lay between the germline ends. Germline CDR1 LNHDA, CDR2 SQIVND (reference sequence). This CDR3 spans 13 amino acids. The CDR3 nucleotides are TGTGCCAGTAACAGGGTAAGAAATCAGCCCCAGCATTTT. This gives the protein CASNRVRNQPQHF.

V is TRBV6-4 and J is TRBJ2-1; 14 bases are shared with TRBD2. J was trimmed by 7 bases and V by 6 bases; bases with no gene match: 11. Per germline, CDR1 MRHNA and CDR2 SNTAGT. CDR3 length equals 17 residues. CDR3 bases: TGTGCCAGCAGGTTTTCGACTAGCGGGGGGGACGATAATGAGCAGTTCTTC. Translated: CASRFSTSGGDDNEQFF.

This chain joins TRBV7-9 and TRBJ1-1; 7 positions agree with TRBD1. Germline CDR1 SEHNR, CDR2 FQNEAQ (reference sequence). The CDR3 consists of 14 residues. The trim removed 1 base at V and 1 base at J, leaving 0 bases unmatched. The CDR3: CASSLGTGNTEAFF. CDR3 DNA sequence: TGTGCCAGCAGCTTAGGGACAGGGAACACTGAAGCTTTCTTT.

V gene TRBV5-1 combines with J gene TRBJ2-7; 10 bases line up with TRBD2. Germline V gene data show CDR1 as SGHRS and CDR2 as YFSETQ. V shed 1 base, J shed 5 bases, and the junction held 9 bases outside the gene matches. CDR3 length: 16 residues. The CDR3 loop reads CASSLKNGLAVHEQYF. The CDR3 DNA follows: TGCGCCAGCAGCTTGAAAAACGGACTAGCGGTCCACGAGCAGTACTTC.

The chain uses TRBV11-2 and TRBJ2-2, with D maybe TRBD1 (5 bases). CDR3 size: 14 residues. CDR1 is SGHAT, CDR2 FQNNGV, per germline. V gave up 2 bases and J gave up 4 bases, with 8 bases separating them. The DNA of the CDR3 is TGTGCCAGCAGCTTATTGCAGGGCACCGGGGAGCTGTTTTTT. This codes for CASSLLQGTGELFF.

The chain has TRBV29-1 and TRBJ1-1; TRBD1 matches 9 bases. Germline trimming cut 5 bases from V and 1 base from J; bases unmatched to any gene: 2. Germline CDR1 and CDR2: SQVTM and ANQGSEA. CDR3 size: 13 residues. In nucleotides, the CDR3 is TGCAGCGTTACACAGGGGGCGAACACTGAAGCTTTCTTT. Translating it yields CSVTQGANTEAFF.

Only one count was recorded for this clone. J is TRBJ2-1 and V is TRBV28; TRBD1 is a possible D gene (5 bases). Germline V gives CDR1 MDHEN, CDR2 SYDVKM. The CDR3 loop spans 14 amino acids. V lost 3 bases and J 2 bases, leaving 8 bases between the germline ends. CDR3 in DNA: TGTGCCAGCAGTTTGGTACAGGCCTACAATGAGCAGTTCTTC. Its protein product is CASSLVQAYNEQFF.

This clone was detected a few times. This sequence joins TRBV5-1 and TRBJ2-1; TRBD2 agrees at 9 bases. The CDR3 spans 15 residues. CDR1 and CDR2 (germline): SGHRS, YFSETQ. The V and J ends lost 4 bases and 7 bases, in that order; junction bases with no gene match: 9. The CDR3 sequence: CASSKGTSSENEQFF. The CDR3 bases are TGCGCCAGCAGCAAAGGGACTAGCTCTGAGAATGAGCAGTTCTTC.

The chain combines TRBV9 with TRBJ2-7; TRBD2 matches at 7 bases. Germline loops: CDR1 SGDLS, CDR2 YYNGEE. V was pared by 3 bases and J by 3 bases, with 6 bases of the junction left unmatched. The CDR3 length is 14 residues. The CDR3 is CASSEGLSVYEQYF. In nucleotides, the CDR3 is TGTGCCAGCAGCGAGGGACTATCTGTCTACGAGCAGTACTTC.

The sample holds one count of this clone. This rearrangement joins TRBV28 to TRBJ1-3, with D uncertain. CDR1 is MDHEN, CDR2 SYDVKM, per germline. This CDR3 has 17 residues. The germline V and J ends were trimmed by 5 bases and 0 bases, with 17 bases remaining between them. DNA for the CDR3: TGTGCCAGCAGTCCCAGCCGGGGTACGAGCTCTGGAAACACCATATATTTT. Translating it yields CASSPSRGTSSGNTIYF. The full variable domain, rest sourced from reference TRBV28 and TRBJ1-3, is DVKVTQSSRYLVKRTGEKVFLECVQDMDHENMFWYRQDPGLGLRLIYFSYDVKMKEKGDIPEGYSVSREKKERFSLILESASTNQTSMYLCASSPSRGTSSGNTIYFGEGSWLTVV.

The chain couples TRBV5-1 to TRBJ1-3; 10 nucleotides line up with TRBD1. V trimming: 4 bases; J trimming: 2 bases; junction bases outside the gene matches: 6. This CDR3 comprises 16 residues. CDR1 and CDR2 from the germline V gene are SGHRS and YFSETQ. The CDR3 sequence: CASSASGTGAGNTIYF. CDR3 nucleotides: TGCGCCAGCAGCGCATCCGGGACAGGGGCTGGAAACACCATATATTTT. Looking up the rest from reference TRBV5-1 and TRBJ1-3 gives the full variable domain: KAGVTQTPRYLIKTRGQQVTLSCSPISGHRSVSWYQQTPGQGLQFLFEYFSETQRNKGNFPGRFSGRQFSNSRSEMNVSTLELGDSALYLCASSASGTGAGNTIYFGEGSWLTVV.

This clone occurred once. V gene TRBV5-6 combines with J gene TRBJ2-7; 11 bases are a match to TRBD2. The V segment lost 4 bases and the J segment 4 bases; nucleotides outside the gene matches: 7. The CDR3 has 15 residues. Germline CDR1 and CDR2: SGHDT and YYEEEE. The CDR3 DNA reads as TGTGCCAGCAGCCAAATAGCGGGAGGGCCATACGAGCAGTACTTC. This encodes CASSQIAGGPYEQYF. Based on the CDR3 plus reference TRBV5-6 and TRBJ2-7, the full variable domain is DAGVTQSPTHLIKTRGQQVTLRCSPKSGHDTVSWYQQALGQGPQFIFQYYEEEERQRGNFPDRFSGHQFPNYSSELNVNALLLGDSALYLCASSQIAGGPYEQYFGPGTRLTVT.

V is TRBV28 and J is TRBJ2-2; TRBD2 matches 11 bases. CDR1 and CDR2 from the germline V gene are MDHEN and SYDVKM. This CDR3 is built from 15 residues. J was trimmed by 3 bases and V by 8 bases; bases with no gene match: 5. The CDR3 is CASLAGGPYTGELFF. DNA of the CDR3: TGTGCCAGCCTAGCGGGGGGCCCGTACACCGGGGAGCTGTTTTTT.

The rearrangement uses TRBV6-5 and TRBJ2-5; no firm D call. V lost 6 bases, J lost 4 bases, and 6 bases lay in between. Germline CDR1 and CDR2: MNHEY and SVGAGI. The CDR3 is 11 residues long. This chain's CDR3 is CASRLGETQYF. CDR3 bases: TGTGCCAGCAGACTTGGAGAGACCCAGTACTTC.

The rearrangement joins TRBV15 to TRBJ1-1, with D hard to call. Germline loops: CDR1 LNHNV, CDR2 YYDKDF (reference sequence). The CDR3 totals 12 residues. Trimming cost V 0 bases and J 6 bases, with 5 bases left between them. The chain's CDR3 is CATSRETAEAFF. The CDR3 DNA sequence: TGTGCCACCAGCAGAGAAACAGCTGAAGCTTTCTTT.

This sequence joins TRBV5-4 and TRBJ2-7; 7 bases line up with TRBD2. Germline V gives CDR1 SGHNT, CDR2 YYREEE (reference sequence). V was clipped by 7 bases and J by 7 bases; unmatched bases: 17. The CDR3 totals 15 residues. CDR3 sequence (DNA): TGTGCCAGCCGGCCGGGGACGGCTCCCGGGGGGGAGCAGTACTTC. This encodes CASRPGTAPGGEQYF.

The chain combines TRBV5-4 with TRBJ2-7; a weak D match, TRBD2 (6 bases). CDR1 and CDR2 from the germline V gene are SGHNT and YYREEE (reference sequence). V shed 4 bases and J shed 1 base, with 15 bases lying between them. The CDR3 spans 15 residues. CDR3 sequence reads: CASSTQSLASYEQYF. As DNA, the CDR3 is TGTGCCAGCAGCACCCAGTCACTAGCTTCCTACGAGCAGTACTTC. Variable domain in full (rest from reference TRBV5-4 and TRBJ2-7): ETGVTQSPTHLIKTRGQQVTLRCSSQSGHNTVSWYQQALGQGPQFIFQYYREEENGRGNFPPRFSGLQFPNYSSELNVNALELDDSALYLCASSTQSLASYEQYFGPGTRLTVT.

This rearrangement joins TRBV7-9 to TRBJ1-2, with 9 bases aligning to TRBD1. The CDR3 has 14 residues. CDR1 and CDR2 from the germline V gene are SEHNR and FQNEAQ (reference sequence). J lost 8 bases, V lost 5 bases, and 9 bases had no gene match. The CDR3, as DNA: TGTGCCAGCAGCCCAGGACAGGGGAGTGACGGCTACACCTTC. Amino acid sequence: CASSPGQGSDGYTF.

V gene TRBV28 combines with J gene TRBJ2-2; D is unclear. CDR1 MDHEN and CDR2 SYDVKM come from the germline V gene. Trimming cost V 6 bases and J 0 bases, with 8 bases left between them. CDR3 size: 14 residues. CDR3 sequence: CASRGSANTGELFF. The CDR3 DNA reads as TGTGCCAGCAGAGGAAGCGCGAACACCGGGGAGCTGTTTTTT.

This clone was counted a single time. The V call is TRBV6-5, the J call TRBJ1-4; a possible D gene is TRBD1 (5 bases). V was trimmed by 0 bases and J by 3 bases, leaving 11 bases between them. Germline CDR1 MNHEY, CDR2 SVGAGI. CDR3 size: 16 residues. The CDR3 DNA reads TGTGCCAGCAGTTACTCCCTCCTGACAGCTAATGAAAAACTGTTTTTT. Its protein product is CASSYSLLTANEKLFF.